This TCR beta chain was captured by sequencing in a study of blood T cells in healthy people across ages. Germline V gene sequence: CDR1 SGHRS, CDR2 YFSETQ. The CDR3 length is 14 residues. V lost 5 bases to trimming and J lost 1 base, with 9 bases between them. A J-beta primer mix and a sample-barcoded 5' primer were used in a second PCR of about 7 to 12 cycles. TCRdb re-called the 5' RACE reads with MiXCR, one entry per CDR3 protein. The sample carries over 950,000 distinct CDR3 sequences, less than 45% recorded once. Comments on this clonotype: Its matching antigen is unknown.

Study-level points and caveats: Long-lived donors exceeded aged donors in naive CD4+ cells and diversity.

The chain couples TRBV5-1 to TRBJ2-2; a possible D gene is TRBD2 (6 bases). The receptor was derived from a man aged 18 to 30 in good health. The material sequenced was blood. The CDR3 spells CASREGQNTGELFF. The CDR3, as DNA: TGCGCCAGCAGGGAGGGGCAGAACACCGGGGAGCTGTTTTTT.